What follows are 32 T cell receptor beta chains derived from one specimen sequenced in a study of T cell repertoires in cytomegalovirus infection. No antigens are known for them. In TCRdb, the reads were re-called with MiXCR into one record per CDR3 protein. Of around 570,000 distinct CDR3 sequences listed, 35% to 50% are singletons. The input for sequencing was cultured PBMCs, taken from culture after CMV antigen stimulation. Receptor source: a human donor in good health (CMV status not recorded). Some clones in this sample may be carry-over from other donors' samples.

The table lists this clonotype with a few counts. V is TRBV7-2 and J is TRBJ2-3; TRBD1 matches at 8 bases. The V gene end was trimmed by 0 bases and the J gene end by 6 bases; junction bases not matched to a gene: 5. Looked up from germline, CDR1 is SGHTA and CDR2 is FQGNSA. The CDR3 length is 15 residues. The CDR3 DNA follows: TGTGCCAGCAGCTTAGCCCCAGGGGGCGCGGATACGCAGTATTTT. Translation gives CASSLAPGGADTQYF.

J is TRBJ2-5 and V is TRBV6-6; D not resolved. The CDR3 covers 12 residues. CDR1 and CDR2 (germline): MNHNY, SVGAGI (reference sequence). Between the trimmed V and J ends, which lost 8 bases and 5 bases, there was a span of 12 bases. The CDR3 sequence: CASGSYTETQYF. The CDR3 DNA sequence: TGTGCCAGCGGCTCTTATACGGAGACCCAGTACTTC.

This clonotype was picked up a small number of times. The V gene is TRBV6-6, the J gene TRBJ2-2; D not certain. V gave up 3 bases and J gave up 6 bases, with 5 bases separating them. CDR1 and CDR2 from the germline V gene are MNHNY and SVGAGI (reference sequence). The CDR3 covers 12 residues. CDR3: CASSYPAGELFF. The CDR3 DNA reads TGTGCCAGCAGTTATCCAGCCGGGGAGCTGTTTTTT.

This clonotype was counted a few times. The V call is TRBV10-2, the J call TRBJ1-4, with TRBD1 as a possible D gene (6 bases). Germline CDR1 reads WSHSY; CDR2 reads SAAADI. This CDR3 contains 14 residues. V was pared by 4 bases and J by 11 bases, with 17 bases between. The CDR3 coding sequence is TGCGCCAGCAGTGTCGACAGGATGGGTATGAAACTGTTTTTT. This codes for CASSVDRMGMKLFF.

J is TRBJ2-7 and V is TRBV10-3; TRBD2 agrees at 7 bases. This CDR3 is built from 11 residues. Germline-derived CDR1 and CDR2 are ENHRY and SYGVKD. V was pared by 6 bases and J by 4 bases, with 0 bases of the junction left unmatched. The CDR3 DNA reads TGTGCCATCAGAGCGGGATACGAGCAGTACTTC. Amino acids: CAIRAGYEQYF.

DNA of the CDR3: TGTGCCAGCAGCCCTAATAGCGGGGGTGGGGGAGAGACCCAGTACTTC. Encoded protein: CASSPNSGGGGETQYF. The chain employs TRBV5-4 and TRBJ2-5; 9 nucleotides line up with TRBD2. The CDR3 is 16 amino acids. The V gene end was trimmed by 4 bases and the J gene end by 4 bases; junction bases not matched to a gene: 11. The germline V gene has CDR1 SGHNT and CDR2 YYREEE (reference sequence).

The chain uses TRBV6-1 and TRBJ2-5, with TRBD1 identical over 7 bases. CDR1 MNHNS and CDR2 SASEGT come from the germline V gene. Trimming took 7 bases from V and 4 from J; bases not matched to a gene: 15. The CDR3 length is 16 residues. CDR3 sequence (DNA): TGTGCCAGCACCCTGGGGCCAAGGGGGCCTTTAGAGACCCAGTACTTC. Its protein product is CASTLGPRGPLETQYF.

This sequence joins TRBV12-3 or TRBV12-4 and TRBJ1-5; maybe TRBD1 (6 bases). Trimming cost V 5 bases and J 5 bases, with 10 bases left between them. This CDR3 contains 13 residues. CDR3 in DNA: TGTGCCAGCAGTCCTGACAGGCATCAGCCCCAGCATTTT. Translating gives CASSPDRHQPQHF.

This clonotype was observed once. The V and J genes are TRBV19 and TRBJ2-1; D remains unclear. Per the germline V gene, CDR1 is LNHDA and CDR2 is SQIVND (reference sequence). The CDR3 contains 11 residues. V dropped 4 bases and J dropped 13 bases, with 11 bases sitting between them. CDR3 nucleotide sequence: TGTGCCAGTAGTAGAGAAAGGGCACAGTTCTTC. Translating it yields CASSRERAQFF.

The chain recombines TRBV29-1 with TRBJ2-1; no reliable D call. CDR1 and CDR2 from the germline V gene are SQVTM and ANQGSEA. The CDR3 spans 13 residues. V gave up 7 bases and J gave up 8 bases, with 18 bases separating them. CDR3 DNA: TGCAGCGGGTCTAGAACCTACTTCGATGAGCAGTTCTTC. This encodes CSGSRTYFDEQFF.

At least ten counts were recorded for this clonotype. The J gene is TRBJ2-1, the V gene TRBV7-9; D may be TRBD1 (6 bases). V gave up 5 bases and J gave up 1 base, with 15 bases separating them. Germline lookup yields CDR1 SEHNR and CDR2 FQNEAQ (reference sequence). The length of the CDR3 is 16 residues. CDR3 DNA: TGTGCCAGCAGCCCATGGGGGCTCCTGTCCTACAATGAGCAGTTCTTC. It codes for CASSPWGLLSYNEQFF.

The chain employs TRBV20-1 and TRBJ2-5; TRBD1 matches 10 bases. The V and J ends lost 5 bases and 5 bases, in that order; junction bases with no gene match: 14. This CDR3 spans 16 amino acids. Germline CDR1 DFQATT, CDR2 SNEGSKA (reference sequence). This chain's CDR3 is CSAETTGQGLGETQYF. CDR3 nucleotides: TGCAGTGCTGAAACTACGGGACAGGGGCTAGGCGAGACCCAGTACTTC.

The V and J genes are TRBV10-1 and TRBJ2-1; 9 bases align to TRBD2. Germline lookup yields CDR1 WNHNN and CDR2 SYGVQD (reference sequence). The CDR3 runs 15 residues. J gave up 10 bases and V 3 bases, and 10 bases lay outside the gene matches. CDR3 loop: CASSDPLAGFFEQFF. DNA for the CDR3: TGCGCCAGCAGTGACCCTCTAGCGGGGTTCTTCGAGCAGTTCTTC.

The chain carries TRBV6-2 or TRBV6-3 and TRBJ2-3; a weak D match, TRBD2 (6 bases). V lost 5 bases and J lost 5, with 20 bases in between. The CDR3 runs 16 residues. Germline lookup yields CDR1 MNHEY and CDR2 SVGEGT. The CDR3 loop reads CASSPQSGVGRDTQYF. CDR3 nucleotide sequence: TGTGCCAGCAGTCCTCAATCGGGAGTGGGGAGAGATACGCAGTATTTT.

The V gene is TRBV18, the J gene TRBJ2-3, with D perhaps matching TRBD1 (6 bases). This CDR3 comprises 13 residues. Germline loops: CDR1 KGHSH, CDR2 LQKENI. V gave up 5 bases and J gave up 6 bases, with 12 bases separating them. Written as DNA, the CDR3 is TGTGCCAGCTCATCAGGGGTCGGCGATACGCAGTATTTT. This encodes CASSSGVGDTQYF.

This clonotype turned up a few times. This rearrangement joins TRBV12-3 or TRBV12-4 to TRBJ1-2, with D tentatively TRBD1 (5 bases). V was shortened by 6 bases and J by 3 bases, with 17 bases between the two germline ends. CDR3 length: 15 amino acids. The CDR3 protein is CASSYSGTLDYGYTF. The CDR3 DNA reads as TGTGCCAGCAGCTACTCCGGGACGCTAGACTATGGCTACACCTTC.

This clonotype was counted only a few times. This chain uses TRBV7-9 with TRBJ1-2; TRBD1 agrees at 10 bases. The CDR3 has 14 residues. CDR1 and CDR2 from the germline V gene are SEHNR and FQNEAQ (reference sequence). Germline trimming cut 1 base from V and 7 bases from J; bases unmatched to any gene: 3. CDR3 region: CASSLVGQGSGYTF. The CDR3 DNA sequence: TGTGCCAGCAGCTTAGTGGGACAGGGGAGTGGCTACACCTTC. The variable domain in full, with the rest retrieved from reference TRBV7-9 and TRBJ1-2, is DTGVSQNPRHKITKRGQNVTFRCDPISEHNRLYWYRQTLGQGPEFLTYFQNEAQLEKSRLLSDRFSAERPKGSFSTLEIQRTEQGDSAMYLCASSLVGQGSGYTFGSGTRLTVV.

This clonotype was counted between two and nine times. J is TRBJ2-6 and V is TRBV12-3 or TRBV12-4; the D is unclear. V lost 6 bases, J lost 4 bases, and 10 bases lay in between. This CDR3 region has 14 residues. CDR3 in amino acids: CASRFRLGANVLTF. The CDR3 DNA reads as TGTGCCAGCAGATTCCGGCTGGGGGCCAACGTCCTGACTTTC.

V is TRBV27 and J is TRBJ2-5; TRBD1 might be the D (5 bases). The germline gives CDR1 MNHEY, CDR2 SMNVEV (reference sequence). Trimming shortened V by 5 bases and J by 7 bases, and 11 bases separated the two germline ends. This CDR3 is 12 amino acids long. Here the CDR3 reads CASSARVGTQYF. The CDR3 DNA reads TGTGCCAGCAGTGCCAGGGTGGGGACCCAGTACTTC.

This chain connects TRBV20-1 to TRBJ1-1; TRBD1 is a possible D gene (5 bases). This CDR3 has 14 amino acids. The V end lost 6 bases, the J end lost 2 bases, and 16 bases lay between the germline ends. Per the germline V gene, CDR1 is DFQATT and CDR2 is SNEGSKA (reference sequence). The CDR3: CSASGRGANTEAFF. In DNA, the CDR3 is TGCAGTGCCTCAGGGAGGGGCGCTAACACTGAAGCTTTCTTT.

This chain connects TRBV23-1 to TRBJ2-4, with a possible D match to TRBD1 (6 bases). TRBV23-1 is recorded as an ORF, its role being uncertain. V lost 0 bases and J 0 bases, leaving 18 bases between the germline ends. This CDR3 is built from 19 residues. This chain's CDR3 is CASSQSGARASSAKNIQYF. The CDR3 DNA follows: TGCGCCAGCAGTCAATCGGGGGCCCGGGCATCCTCAGCCAAAAACATTCAGTACTTC.

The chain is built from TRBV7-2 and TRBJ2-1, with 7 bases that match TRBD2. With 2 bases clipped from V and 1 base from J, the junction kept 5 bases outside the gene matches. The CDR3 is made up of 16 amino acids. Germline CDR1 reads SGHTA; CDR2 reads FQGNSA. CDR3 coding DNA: TGTGCCAGCAGCTTATGGGCTAGCGGATCCTACAATGAGCAGTTCTTC. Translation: CASSLWASGSYNEQFF.

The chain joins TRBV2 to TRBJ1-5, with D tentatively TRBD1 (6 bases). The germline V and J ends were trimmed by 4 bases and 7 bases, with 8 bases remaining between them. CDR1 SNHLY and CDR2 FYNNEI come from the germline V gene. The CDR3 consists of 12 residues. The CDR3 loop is CASSGGTQPQHF. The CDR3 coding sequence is TGTGCCAGCAGTGGGGGGACACAGCCCCAGCATTTT.

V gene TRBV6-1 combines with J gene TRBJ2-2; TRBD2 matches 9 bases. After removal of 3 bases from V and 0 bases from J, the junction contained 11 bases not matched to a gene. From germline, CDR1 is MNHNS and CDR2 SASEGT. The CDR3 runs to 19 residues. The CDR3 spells CASSEVASGVFTNTGELFF. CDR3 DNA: TGTGCCAGCAGTGAGGTGGCTAGCGGGGTTTTTACGAACACCGGGGAGCTGTTTTTT.

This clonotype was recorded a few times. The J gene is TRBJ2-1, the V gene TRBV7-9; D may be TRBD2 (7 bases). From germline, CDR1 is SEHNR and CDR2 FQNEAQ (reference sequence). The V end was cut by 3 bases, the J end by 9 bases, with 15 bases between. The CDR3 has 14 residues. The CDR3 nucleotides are TGTGCCAGCAGCTTTCAGGGGTGGGAGGGTGAGCAGTTCTTC. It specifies CASSFQGWEGEQFF.

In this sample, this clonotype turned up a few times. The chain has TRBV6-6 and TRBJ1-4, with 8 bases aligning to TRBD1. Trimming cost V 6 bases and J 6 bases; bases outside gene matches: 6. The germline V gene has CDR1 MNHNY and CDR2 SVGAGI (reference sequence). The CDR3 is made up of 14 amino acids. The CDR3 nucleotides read TGTGCCAGCAGCCGGACAGGGACATATGAAAAACTGTTTTTT. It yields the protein CASSRTGTYEKLFF.

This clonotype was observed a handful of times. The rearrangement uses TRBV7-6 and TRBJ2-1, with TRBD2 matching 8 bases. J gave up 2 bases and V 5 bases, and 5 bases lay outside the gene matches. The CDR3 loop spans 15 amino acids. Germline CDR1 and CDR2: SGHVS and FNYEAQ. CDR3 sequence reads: CASSPGLAPYNEQFF. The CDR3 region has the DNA TGTGCCAGCAGCCCCGGACTAGCCCCCTACAATGAGCAGTTCTTC.

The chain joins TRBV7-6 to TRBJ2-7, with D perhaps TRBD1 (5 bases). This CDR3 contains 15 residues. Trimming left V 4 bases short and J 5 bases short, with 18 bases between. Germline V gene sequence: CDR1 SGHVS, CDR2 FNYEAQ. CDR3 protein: CASSSDSSRFDEQYF. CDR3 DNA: TGTGCCAGCAGCTCCGACAGTAGCAGGTTCGACGAGCAGTACTTC. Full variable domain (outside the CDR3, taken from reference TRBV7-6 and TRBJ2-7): GAGVSQSPRYKVTKRGQDVALRCDPISGHVSLYWYRQALGQGPEFLTYFNYEAQQDKSGLPNDRFSAERPEGSISTLTIQRTEQRDSAMYRCASSSDSSRFDEQYFGPGTRLTVT.

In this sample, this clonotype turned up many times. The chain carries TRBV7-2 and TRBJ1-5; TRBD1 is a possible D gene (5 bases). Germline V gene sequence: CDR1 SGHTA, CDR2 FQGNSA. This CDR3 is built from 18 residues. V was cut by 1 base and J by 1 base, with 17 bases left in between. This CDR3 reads CASSLDPPAGSSNQPQHF. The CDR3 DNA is TGTGCCAGCAGCTTAGACCCCCCGGCAGGGTCGAGCAATCAGCCCCAGCATTTT.

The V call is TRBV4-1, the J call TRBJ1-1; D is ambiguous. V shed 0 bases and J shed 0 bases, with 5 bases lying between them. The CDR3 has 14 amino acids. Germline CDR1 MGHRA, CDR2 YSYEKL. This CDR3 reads CASSQEVVNTEAFF. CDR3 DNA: TGCGCCAGCAGCCAAGAAGTGGTGAACACTGAAGCTTTCTTT.

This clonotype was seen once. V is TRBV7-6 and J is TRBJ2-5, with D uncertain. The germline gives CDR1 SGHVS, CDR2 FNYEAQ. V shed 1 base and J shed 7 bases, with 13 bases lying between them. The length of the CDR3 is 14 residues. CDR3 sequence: CASSLGGRPGTQYF. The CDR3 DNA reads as TGTGCCAGCAGCTTAGGTGGACGGCCGGGGACCCAGTACTTC.

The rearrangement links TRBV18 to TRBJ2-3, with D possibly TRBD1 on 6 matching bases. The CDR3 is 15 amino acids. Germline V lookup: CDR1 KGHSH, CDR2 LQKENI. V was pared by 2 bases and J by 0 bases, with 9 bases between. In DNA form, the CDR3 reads TGTGCCAGCTCACCAGGGGGCCGCAGCACAGATACGCAGTATTTT. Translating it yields CASSPGGRSTDTQYF.